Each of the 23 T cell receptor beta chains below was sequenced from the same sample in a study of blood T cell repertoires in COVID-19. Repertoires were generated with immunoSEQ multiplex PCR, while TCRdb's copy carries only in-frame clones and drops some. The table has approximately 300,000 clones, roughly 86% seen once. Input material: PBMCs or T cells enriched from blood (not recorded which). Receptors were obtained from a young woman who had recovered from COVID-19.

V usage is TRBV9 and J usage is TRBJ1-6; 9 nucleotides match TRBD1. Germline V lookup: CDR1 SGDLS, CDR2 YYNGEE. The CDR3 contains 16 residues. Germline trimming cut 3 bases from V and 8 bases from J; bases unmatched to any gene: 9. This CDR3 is CASSAGTGTFDSPLHF. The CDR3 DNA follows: TGTGCCAGCAGCGCCGGGACAGGGACGTTTGATTCACCCCTCCACTTT.

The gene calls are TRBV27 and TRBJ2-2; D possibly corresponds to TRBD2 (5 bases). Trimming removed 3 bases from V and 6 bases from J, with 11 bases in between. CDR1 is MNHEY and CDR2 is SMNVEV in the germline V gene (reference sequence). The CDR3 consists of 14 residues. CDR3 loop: CASSFSAAAGELFF. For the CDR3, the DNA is TGTGCCAGCAGTTTCAGTGCAGCGGCCGGGGAGCTGTTTTTT.

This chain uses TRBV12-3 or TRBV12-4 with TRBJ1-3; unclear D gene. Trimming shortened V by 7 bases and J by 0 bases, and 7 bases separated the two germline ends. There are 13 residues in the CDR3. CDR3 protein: CASKTPSGNTIYF. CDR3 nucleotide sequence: TGTGCCAGCAAAACACCCTCTGGAAACACCATATATTTT.

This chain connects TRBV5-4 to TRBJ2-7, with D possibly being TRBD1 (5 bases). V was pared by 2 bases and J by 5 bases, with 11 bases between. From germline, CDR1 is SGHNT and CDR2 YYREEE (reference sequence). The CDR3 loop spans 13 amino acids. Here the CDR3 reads CASSFREADEQYF. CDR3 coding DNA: TGTGCCAGCAGCTTCAGGGAAGCCGACGAGCAGTACTTC.

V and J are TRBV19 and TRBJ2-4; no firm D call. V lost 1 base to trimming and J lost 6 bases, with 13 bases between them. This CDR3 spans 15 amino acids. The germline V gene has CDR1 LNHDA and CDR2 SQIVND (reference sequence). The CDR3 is CASSIGFSGRNIQYF. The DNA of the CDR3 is TGTGCCAGTAGTATAGGTTTTTCAGGTCGAAACATTCAGTACTTC.

The CDR3 coding sequence is TGTGCCAGCAGCTCTACTAGCGGGAGCGGGAATGAGCAGTTCTTC. Its protein product is CASSSTSGSGNEQFF. The chain combines TRBV7-3 with TRBJ2-1, with TRBD2 matching 11 bases. Germline CDR1 and CDR2: SGHTA and FQGTGA. With V trimmed by 4 bases and J by 7 bases, 6 bases remained unmatched. CDR3 size: 15 residues.

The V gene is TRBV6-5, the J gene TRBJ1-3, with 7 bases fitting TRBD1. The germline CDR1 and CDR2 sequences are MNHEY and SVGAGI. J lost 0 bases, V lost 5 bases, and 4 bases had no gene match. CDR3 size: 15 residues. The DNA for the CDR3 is TGTGCCAGCAGTAGACAGGGACTCTCTGGAAACACCATATATTTT. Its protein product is CASSRQGLSGNTIYF.

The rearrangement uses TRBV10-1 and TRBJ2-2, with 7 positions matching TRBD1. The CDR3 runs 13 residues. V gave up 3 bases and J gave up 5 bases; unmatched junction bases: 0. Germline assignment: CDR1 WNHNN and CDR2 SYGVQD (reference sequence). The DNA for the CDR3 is TGCGCCAGCAGTGAACAGGGGACCGGGGAGCTGTTTTTT. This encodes CASSEQGTGELFF.

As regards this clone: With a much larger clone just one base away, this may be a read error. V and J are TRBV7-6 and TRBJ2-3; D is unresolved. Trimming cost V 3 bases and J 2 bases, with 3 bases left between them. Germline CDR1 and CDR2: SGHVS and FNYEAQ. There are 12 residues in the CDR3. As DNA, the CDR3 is TGTGCCAGCAGCTTCTACACAGATACGCAGTATTTT. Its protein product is CASSFYTDTQYF.

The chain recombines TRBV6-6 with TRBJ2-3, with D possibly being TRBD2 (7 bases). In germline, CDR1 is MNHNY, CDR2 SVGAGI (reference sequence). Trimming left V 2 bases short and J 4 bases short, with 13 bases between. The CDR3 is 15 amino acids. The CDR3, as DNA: TGTGCCAGCAGTTACCGGGGGGCTCGAGCAGATACGCAGTATTTT. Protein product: CASSYRGARADTQYF.

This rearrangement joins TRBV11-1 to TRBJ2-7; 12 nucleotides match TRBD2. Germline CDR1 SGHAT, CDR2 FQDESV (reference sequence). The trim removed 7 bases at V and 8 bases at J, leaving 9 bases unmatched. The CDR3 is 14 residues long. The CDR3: CASTKTSGSFQQYF. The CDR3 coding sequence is TGTGCCAGCACCAAGACTAGCGGGAGCTTCCAGCAGTACTTC.

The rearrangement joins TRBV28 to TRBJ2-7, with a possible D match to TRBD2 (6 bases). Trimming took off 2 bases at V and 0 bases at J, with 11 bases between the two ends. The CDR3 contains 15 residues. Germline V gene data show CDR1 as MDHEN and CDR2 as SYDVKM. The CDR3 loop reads CASSLGGLSSYEQYF. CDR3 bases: TGTGCCAGCAGTTTAGGGGGGTTATCCTCCTACGAGCAGTACTTC. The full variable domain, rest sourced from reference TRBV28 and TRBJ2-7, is DVKVTQSSRYLVKRTGEKVFLECVQDMDHENMFWYRQDPGLGLRLIYFSYDVKMKEKGDIPEGYSVSREKKERFSLILESASTNQTSMYLCASSLGGLSSYEQYFGPGTRLTVT.

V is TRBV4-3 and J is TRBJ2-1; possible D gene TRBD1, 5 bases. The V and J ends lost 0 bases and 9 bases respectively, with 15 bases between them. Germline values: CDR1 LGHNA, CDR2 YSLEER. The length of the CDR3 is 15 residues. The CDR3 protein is CASSQEGLRRGEQFF. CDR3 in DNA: TGCGCCAGCAGCCAAGAGGGTCTTCGAAGGGGTGAGCAGTTCTTC.

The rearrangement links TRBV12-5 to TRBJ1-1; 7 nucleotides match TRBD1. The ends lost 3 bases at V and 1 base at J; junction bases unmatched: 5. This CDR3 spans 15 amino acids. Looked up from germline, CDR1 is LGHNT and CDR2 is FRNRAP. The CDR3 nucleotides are TGTGCTAGTGGTTTTACAGGGGAATGGAACACTGAAGCTTTCTTT. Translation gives CASGFTGEWNTEAFF.

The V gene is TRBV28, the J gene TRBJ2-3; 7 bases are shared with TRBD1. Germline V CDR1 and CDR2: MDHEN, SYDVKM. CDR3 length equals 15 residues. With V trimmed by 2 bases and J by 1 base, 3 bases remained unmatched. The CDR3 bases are TGTGCCAGCAGTTTAGACAGGGTGGGCACAGATACGCAGTATTTT. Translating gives CASSLDRVGTDTQYF.

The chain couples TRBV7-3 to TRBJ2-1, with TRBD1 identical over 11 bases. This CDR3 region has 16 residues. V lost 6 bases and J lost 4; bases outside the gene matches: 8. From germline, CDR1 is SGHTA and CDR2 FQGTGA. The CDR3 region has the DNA TGTGCCAGCAGTAGAGGGGGACAGGGGGAATACAATGAGCAGTTCTTC. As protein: CASSRGGQGEYNEQFF.

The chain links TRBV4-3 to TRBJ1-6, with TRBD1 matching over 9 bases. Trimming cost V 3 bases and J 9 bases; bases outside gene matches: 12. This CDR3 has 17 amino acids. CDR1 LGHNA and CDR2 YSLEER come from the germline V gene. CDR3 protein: CASSHIPGTGWLSPLHF. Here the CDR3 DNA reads TGCGCCAGCAGCCATATACCCGGGACAGGGTGGCTTTCACCCCTCCACTTT.

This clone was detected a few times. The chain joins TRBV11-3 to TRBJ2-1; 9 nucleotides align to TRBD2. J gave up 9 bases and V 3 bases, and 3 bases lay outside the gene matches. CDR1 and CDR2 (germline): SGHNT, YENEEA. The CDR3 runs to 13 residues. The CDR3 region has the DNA TGTGCCAGCAGCTTTAATAGCGGGAGTGAGCAGTTCTTC. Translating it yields CASSFNSGSEQFF.

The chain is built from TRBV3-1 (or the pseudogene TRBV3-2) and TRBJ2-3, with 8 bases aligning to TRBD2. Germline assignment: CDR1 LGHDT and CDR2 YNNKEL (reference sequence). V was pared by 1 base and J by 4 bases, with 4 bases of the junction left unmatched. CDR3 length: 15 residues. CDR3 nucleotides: TGTGCCAGCAGCCAAGGAGCGGGAGTGGCAGATACGCAGTATTTT. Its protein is CASSQGAGVADTQYF.

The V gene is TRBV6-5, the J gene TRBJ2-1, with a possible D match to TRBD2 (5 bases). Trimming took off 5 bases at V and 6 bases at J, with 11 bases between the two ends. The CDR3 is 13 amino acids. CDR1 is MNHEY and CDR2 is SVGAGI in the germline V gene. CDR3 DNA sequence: TGTGCCAGCAGTCCCCTCCGGGGCAATGAGCAGTTCTTC. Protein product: CASSPLRGNEQFF.

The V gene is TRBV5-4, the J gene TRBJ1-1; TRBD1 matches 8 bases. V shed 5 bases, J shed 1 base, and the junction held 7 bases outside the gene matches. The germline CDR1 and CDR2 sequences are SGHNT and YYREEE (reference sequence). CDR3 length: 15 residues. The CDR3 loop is CASSLNRGSNTEAFF. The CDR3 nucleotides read TGTGCCAGCAGTCTGAACAGGGGGTCGAACACTGAAGCTTTCTTT.

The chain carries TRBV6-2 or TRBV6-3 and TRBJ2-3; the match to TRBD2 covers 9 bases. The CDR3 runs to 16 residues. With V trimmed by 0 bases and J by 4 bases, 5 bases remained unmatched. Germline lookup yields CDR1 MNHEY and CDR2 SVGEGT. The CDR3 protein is CASSYSAGGGADTQYF. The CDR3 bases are TGTGCCAGCAGTTACTCAGCGGGGGGAGGGGCAGATACGCAGTATTTT.

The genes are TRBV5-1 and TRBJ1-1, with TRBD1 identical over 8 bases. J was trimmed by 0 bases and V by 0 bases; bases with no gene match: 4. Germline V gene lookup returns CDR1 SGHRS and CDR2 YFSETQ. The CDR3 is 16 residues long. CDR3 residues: CASSLGTGFMNTEAFF. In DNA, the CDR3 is TGCGCCAGCAGCTTGGGGACAGGGTTCATGAACACTGAAGCTTTCTTT.